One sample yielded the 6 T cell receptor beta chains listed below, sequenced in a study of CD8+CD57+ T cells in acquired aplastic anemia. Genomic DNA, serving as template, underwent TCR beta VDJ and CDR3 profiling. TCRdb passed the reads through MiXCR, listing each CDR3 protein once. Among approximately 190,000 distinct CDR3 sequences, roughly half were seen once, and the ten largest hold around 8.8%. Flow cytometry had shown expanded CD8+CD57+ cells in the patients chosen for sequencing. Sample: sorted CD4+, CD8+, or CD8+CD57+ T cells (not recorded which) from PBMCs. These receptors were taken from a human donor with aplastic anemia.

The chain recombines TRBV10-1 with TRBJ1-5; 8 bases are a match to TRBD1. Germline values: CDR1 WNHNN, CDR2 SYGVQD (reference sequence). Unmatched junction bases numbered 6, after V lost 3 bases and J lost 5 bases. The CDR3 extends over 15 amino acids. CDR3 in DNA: TGCGCCAGCAGTGACGGACAGGGTTGGGATCAGCCCCAGCATTTT. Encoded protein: CASSDGQGWDQPQHF.

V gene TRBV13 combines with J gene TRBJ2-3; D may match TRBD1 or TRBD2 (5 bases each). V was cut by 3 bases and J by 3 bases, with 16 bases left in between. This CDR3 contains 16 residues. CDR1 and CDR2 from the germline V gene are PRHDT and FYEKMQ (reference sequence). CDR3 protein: CASSLLGDGRTDTQYF. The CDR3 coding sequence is TGTGCCAGCAGCTTGCTCGGGGACGGCCGGACAGATACGCAGTATTTT.

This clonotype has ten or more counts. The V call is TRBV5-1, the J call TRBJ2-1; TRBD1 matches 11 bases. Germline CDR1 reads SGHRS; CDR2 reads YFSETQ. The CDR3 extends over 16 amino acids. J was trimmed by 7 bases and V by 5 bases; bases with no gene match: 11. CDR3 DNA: TGCGCCAGCAGTTTACGGGACAGGGGGTCGAGGAATGAGCAGTTCTTC. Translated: CASSLRDRGSRNEQFF.

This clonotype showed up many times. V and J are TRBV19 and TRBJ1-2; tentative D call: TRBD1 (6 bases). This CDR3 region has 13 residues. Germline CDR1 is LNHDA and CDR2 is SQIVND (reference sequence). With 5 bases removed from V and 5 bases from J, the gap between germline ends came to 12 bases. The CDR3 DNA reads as TGTGCCAGTAGTTCGGACAGAGGATATGGCTACACCTTC. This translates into CASSSDRGYGYTF.

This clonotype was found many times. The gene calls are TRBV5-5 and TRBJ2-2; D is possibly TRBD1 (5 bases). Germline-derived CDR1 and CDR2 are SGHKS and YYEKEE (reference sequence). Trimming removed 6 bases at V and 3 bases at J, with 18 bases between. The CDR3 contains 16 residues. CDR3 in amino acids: CASTKPGRVDTGELFF. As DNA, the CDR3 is TGTGCCAGCACCAAACCCGGCAGGGTGGACACCGGGGAGCTGTTTTTT.

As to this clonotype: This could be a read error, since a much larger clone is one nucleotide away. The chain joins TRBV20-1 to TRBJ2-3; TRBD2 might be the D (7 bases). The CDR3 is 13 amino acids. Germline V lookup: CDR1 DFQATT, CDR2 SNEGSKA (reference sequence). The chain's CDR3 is CSGGGAGTDAQYF. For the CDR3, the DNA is TGCAGTGGGGGGGGGGCCGGCACAGATGCGCAGTATTTT.